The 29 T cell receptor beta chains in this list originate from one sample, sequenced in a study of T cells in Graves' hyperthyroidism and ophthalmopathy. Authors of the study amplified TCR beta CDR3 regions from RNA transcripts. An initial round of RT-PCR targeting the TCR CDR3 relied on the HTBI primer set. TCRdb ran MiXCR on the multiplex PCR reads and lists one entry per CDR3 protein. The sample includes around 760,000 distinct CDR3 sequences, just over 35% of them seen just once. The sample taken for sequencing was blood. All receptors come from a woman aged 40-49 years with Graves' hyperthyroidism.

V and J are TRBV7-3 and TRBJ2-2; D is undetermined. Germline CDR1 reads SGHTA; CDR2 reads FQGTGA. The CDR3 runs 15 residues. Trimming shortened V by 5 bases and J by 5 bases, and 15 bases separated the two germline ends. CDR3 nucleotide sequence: TGTGCCAGCAGCCGAGGCGACCAAGCGACCGGGGAGCTGTTTTTT. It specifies CASSRGDQATGELFF.

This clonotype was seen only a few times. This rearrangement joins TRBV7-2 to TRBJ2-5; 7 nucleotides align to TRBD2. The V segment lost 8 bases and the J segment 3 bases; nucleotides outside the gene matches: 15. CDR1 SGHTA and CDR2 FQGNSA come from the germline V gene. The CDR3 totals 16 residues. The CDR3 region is CASSPRDYLTKETQYF. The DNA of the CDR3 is TGTGCCAGCTCACCCCGGGACTACCTGACCAAAGAGACCCAGTACTTC.

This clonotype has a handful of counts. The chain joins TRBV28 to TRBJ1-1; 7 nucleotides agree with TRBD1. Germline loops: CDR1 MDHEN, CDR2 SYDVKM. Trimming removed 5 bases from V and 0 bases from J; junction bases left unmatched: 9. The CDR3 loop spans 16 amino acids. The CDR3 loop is CASSHRQGYMNTEAFF. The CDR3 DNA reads TGTGCCAGCAGTCATCGACAGGGCTACATGAACACTGAAGCTTTCTTT.

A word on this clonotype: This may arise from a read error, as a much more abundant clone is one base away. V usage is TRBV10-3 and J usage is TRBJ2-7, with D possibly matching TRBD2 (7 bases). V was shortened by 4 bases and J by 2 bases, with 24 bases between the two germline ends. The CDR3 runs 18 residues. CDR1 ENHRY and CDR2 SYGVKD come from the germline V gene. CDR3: CAISGGKFDGGQAYEQYF. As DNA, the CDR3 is TGTGCCATCAGTGGGGGTAAATTTGACGGGGGGCAAGCCTACGAGCAGTACTTC.

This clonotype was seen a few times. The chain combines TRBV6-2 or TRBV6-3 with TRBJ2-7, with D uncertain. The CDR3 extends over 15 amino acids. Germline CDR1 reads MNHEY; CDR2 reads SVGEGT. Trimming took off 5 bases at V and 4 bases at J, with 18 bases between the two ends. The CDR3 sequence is CASSQMSRTRYEQYF. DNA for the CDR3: TGTGCCAGCAGTCAGATGTCCAGGACCAGATACGAGCAGTACTTC.

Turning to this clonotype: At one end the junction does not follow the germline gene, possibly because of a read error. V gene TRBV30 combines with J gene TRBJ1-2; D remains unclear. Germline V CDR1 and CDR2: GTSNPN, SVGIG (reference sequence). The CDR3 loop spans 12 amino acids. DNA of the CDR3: TGTGCCTGGAGTCTGGGTTCGCACACTAACGCCTTC. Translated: CAWSLGSHTNAF. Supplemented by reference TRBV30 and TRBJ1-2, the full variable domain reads SQTIHQWPATLVQPVGSPLSLECTVEGTSNPNLYWYRQAAGRGLQLLFYSVGIGQISSEVPQNLSASRPQDRQFILSSKKLLLSDSGFYLCAWSLGSHTNAFGSGTRLTVV.

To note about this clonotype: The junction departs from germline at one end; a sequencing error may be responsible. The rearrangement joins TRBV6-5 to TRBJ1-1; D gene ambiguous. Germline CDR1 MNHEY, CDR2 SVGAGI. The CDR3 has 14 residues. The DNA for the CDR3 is TGTGCCATCAGTTACGCCGGGTCGGACACTGAAGCTTTCTTT. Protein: CAISYAGSDTEAFF.

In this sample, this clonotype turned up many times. The CDR3 is CASSLKTGYHGYTF. The CDR3 region has the DNA TGCGCCAGCAGCTTAAAGACAGGGTATCATGGCTACACCTTC. The genes are TRBV5-1 and TRBJ1-2; 7 nucleotides line up with TRBD1. Per germline, CDR1 SGHRS and CDR2 YFSETQ. The length of the CDR3 is 14 residues. The junction had 7 bases not matched to a gene; V was cut back by 2 bases and J by 6 bases.

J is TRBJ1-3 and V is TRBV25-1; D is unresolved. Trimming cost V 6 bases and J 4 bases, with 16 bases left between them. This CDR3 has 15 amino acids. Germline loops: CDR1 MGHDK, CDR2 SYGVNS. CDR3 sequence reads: CASSSGRAPGNTIYF. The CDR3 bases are TGTGCCAGCAGCTCCGGTAGGGCCCCAGGAAACACCATATATTTT. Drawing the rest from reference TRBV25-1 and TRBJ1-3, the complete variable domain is EADIYQTPRYLVIGTGKKITLECSQTMGHDKMYWYQQDPGMELHLIHYSYGVNSTEKGDLSSESTVSRIRTEHFPLTLESARPSHTSQYLCASSSGRAPGNTIYFGEGSWLTVV.

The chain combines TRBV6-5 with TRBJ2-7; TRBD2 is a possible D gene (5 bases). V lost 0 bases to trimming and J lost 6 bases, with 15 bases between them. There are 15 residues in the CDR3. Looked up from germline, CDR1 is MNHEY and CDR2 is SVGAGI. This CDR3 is CASSYSLEMSGEQYF. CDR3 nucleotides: TGTGCCAGCAGTTACTCGCTAGAGATGAGCGGCGAGCAGTACTTC.

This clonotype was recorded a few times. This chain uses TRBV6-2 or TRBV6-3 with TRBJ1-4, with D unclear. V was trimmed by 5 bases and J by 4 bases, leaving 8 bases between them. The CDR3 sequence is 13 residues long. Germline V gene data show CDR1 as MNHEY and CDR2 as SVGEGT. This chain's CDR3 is CASSPRGNEKLFF. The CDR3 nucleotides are TGTGCCAGCAGTCCGCGAGGTAATGAAAAACTGTTTTTT.

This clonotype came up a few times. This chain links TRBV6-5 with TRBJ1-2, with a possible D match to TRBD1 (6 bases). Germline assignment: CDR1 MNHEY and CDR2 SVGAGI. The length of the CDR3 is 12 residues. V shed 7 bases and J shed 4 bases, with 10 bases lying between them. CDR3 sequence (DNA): TGTGCCAGCATGGACAGTAGCTATGGCTACACCTTC. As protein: CASMDSSYGYTF.

The chain's CDR3 is CASSPQGAWHYGYTF. The CDR3 coding sequence is TGTGCCAGCAGCCCACAGGGGGCTTGGCACTATGGCTACACCTTC. This chain connects TRBV7-2 to TRBJ1-2, with TRBD1 matching over 9 bases. With 5 bases clipped from V and 3 bases from J, the junction kept 7 bases outside the gene matches. Germline CDR1 SGHTA, CDR2 FQGNSA. The CDR3 is 15 amino acids.

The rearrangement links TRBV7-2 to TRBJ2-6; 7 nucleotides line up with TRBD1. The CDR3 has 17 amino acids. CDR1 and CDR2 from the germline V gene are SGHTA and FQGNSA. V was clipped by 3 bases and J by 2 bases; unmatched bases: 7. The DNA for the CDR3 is TGTGCCAGCAGCTTGGGCAGGGGGATTGCTGGGGCCAACGTCCTGACTTTC. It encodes CASSLGRGIAGANVLTF.

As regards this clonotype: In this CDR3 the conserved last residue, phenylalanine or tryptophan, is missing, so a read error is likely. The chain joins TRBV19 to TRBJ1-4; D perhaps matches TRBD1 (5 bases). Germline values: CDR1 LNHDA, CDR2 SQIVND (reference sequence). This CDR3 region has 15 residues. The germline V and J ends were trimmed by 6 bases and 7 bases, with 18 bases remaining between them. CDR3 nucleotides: TGTGCCAGTAGCCCCGGGGGAGGGGCAGGTGAAAAACTGTTTCTT. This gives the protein CASSPGGGAGEKLFL.

CDR3 residues: CASSSRWGSGNTIYF. DNA of the CDR3: TGTGCCAGCAGCTCCCGGTGGGGCTCTGGAAACACCATATATTTT. The chain carries TRBV7-9 and TRBJ1-3; D ambiguous. The CDR3 consists of 15 residues. V shed 4 bases and J shed 0 bases, with 10 bases lying between them. The germline V gene encodes CDR1 SEHNR and CDR2 FQNEAQ (reference sequence).

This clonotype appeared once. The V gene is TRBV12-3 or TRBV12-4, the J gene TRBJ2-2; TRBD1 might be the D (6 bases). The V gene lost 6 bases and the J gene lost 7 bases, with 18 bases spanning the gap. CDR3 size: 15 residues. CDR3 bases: TGTGCCAGCAGCTCTGTATTACAGGGAGACGGGGAGCTGTTTTTT. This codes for CASSSVLQGDGELFF.

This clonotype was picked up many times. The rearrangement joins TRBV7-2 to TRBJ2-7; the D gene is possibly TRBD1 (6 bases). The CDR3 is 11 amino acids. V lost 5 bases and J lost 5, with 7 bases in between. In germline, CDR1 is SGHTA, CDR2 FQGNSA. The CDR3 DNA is TGTGCCAGCAGCGGGGGCAACGAGCAGTACTTC. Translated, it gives CASSGGNEQYF.

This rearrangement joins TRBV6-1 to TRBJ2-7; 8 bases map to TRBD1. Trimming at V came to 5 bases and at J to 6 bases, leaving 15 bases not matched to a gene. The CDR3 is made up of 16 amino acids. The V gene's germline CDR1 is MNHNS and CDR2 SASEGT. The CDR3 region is CASSKLTQGAAIEQYF. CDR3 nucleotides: TGTGCCAGCAGTAAGTTAACGCAGGGGGCGGCGATCGAGCAGTACTTC.

This chain's CDR3 is CASSLTSYGELFF. The DNA of the CDR3 is TGTGCCAGCTCCCTAACGTCGTACGGGGAGCTGTTTTTT. The chain uses TRBV2 and TRBJ2-2; D not certain. From germline, CDR1 is SNHLY and CDR2 FYNNEI. The CDR3 totals 13 residues. The V end lost 8 bases, the J end lost 7 bases, and 14 bases lay between the germline ends.

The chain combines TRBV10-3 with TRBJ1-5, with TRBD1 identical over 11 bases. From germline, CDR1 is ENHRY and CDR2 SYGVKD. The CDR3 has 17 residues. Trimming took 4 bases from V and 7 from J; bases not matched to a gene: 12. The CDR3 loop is CAISGTRDRGREQPQHF. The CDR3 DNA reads TGTGCCATCAGTGGAACCCGGGACAGGGGGAGGGAGCAGCCCCAGCATTTT.

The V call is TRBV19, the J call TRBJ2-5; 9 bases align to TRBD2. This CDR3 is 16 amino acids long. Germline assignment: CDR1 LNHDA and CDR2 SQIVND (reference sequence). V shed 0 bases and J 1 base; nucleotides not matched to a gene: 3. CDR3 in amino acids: CASSIEASGVQETQYF. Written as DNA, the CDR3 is TGTGCCAGTAGTATAGAGGCTAGCGGGGTCCAAGAGACCCAGTACTTC. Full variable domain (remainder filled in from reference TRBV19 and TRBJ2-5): DGGITQSPKYLFRKEGQNVTLSCEQNLNHDAMYWYRQDPGQGLRLIYYSQIVNDFQKGDIAEGYSVSREKKESFPLTVTSAQKNPTAFYLCASSIEASGVQETQYFGPGTRLLVL.

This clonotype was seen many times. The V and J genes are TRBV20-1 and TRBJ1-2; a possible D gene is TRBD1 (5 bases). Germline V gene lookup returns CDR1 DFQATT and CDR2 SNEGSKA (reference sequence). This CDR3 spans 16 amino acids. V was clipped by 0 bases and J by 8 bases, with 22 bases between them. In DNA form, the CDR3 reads TGCAGTGCTAGAGATTTCAAGGTTCCCTACCCAGGGGGCTACACCTTC. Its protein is CSARDFKVPYPGGYTF.

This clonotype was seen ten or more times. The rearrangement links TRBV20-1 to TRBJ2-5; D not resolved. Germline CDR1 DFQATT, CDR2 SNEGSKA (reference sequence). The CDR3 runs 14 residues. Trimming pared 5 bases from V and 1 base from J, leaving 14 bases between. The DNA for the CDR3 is TGCAGTGCTCCTAGTAGGGCTTCCCAAGAGACCCAGTACTTC. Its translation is CSAPSRASQETQYF.

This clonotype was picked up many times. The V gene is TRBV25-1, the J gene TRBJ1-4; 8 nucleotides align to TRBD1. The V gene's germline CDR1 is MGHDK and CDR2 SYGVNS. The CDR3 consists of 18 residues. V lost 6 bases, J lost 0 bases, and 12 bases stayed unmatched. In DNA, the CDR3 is TGTGCCAGCAGCCAACAGGGGGACCCGGGGTCAACTAATGAAAAACTGTTTTTT. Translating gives CASSQQGDPGSTNEKLFF.

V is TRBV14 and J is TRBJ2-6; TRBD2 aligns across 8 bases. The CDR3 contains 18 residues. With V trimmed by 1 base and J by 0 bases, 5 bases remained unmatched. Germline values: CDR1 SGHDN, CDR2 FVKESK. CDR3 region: CASSQVSLAGSGANVLTF. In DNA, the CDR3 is TGTGCCAGCAGCCAAGTGTCCCTAGCGGGCTCTGGGGCCAACGTCCTGACTTTC.

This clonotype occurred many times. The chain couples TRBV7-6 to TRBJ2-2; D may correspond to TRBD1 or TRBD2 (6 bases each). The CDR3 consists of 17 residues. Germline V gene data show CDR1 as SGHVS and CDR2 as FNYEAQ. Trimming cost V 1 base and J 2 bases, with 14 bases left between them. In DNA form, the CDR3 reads TGTGCCAGCAGCTTAGTGGTGAAGGGGGGAAACACCGGGGAGCTGTTTTTT. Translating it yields CASSLVVKGGNTGELFF.

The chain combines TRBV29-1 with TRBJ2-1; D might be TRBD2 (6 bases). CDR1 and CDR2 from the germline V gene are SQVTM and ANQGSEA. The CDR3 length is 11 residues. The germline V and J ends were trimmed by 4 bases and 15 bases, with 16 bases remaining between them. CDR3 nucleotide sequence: TGCAGCGTTGGAGGGGACTTCCCGGGGTTCTTC. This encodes CSVGGDFPGFF.

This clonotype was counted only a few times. CDR3 residues: CASRADYGYTF. The DNA for the CDR3 is TGCGCCAGCAGGGCCGACTATGGCTACACCTTC. V and J are TRBV10-2 and TRBJ1-2; no clear D. The CDR3 is 11 residues long. CDR1 and CDR2 from the germline V gene are WSHSY and SAAADI. Deletions cut 6 bases from V and 3 bases from J, with 5 bases between.